This T cell receptor (beta chain) appears in the sequencing data of a study of shared clonotypes between healthy human individuals. Naive CD8 isolation took CD45RO-negative cells positively selected for CCR7 and excluded terminally differentiated effector memory CD45RA+ cells. Some clones are missing from TCRdb's copy, which holds only in-frame ones; the method was immunoSEQ multiplex PCR. The sample lists some 2.1 million clones; less than 95% were seen once. This clone occurred once. The V and J ends lost 5 bases and 1 base respectively, with 14 bases between them. This CDR3 has 15 amino acids. Germline V gene data show CDR1 as SEHNR and CDR2 as FQNEAQ (reference sequence).

Sequenced material: naive CD8+ T cells sorted from blood. This chain connects TRBV7-9 to TRBJ1-1; the D gene is possibly TRBD1 (5 bases). The source of this sequence is a man younger than 35 in good health. The CDR3 DNA follows: TGTGCCAGCAGCCCGGCCAGACAGACGAACACTGAAGCTTTCTTT. Its translation: CASSPARQTNTEAFF. The variable domain in full, with the rest retrieved from reference TRBV7-9 and TRBJ1-1, is DTGVSQNPRHKITKRGQNVTFRCDPISEHNRLYWYRQTLGQGPEFLTYFQNEAQLEKSRLLSDRFSAERPKGSFSTLEIQRTEQGDSAMYLCASSPARQTNTEAFFGQGTRLTVV.